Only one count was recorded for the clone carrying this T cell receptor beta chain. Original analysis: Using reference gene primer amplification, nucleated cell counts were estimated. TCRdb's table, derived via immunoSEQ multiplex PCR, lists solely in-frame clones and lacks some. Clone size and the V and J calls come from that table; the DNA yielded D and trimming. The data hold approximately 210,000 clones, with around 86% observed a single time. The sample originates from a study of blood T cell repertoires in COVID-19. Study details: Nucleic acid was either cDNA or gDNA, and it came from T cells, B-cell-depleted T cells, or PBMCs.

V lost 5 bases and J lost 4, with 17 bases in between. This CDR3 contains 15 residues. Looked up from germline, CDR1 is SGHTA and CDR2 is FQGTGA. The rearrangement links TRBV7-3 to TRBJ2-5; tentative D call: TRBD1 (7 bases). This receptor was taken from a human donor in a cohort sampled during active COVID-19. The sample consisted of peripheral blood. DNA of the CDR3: TGTGCCAGCAGCCAGGGGGGCGCAGGGGGAGAGACCCAGTACTTC. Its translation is CASSQGGAGGETQYF.